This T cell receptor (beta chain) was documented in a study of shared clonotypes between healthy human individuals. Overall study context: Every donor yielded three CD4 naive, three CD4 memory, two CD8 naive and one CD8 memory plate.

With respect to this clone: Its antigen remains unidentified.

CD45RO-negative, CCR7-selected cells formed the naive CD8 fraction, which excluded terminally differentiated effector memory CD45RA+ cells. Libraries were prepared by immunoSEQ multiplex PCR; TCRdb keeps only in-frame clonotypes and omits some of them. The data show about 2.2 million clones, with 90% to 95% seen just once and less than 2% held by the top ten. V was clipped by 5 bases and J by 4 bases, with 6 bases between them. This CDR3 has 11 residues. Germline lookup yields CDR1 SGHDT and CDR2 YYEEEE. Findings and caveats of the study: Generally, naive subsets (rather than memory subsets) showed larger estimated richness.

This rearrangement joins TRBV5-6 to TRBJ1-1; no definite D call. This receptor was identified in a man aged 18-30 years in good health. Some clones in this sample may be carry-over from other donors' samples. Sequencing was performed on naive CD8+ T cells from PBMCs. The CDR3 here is CASSYTTEAFF. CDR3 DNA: TGTGCCAGCAGTTATACCACTGAAGCTTTCTTT.